This T cell receptor (beta chain) is from a study of blood T cells in healthy people across ages. Study at large: Template switching retrieved approximately one barcoded beta molecule for each two T cells.

V lost 4 bases and J 2 bases, leaving 16 bases between the germline ends. CDR1 and CDR2 from the germline V gene are SGHNT and YENEEA. This CDR3 spans 16 amino acids. Primers used in a second PCR of roughly 6 to 11 cycles were a sample-barcoded 5' primer and a J-beta primer mix. Via MiXCR, TCRdb re-called the 5' RACE reads, giving one row per CDR3 protein. This sample yields about 640,000 distinct CDR3 sequences, of which roughly 53% are seen a single time; 30% to 45% belongs to the top ten. There were healthy Caucasian individuals from Russia, aged 6 to 90, serving as donors. Peripheral blood from each donor was collected in a volume of 8 to 10 milliliters. Note on this clonotype: The antigen is undetermined.

Study-wide results and caveats: CMV status of donors was not determined, possibly confounding expanded clonotype changes.

The source of this sequence is a man aged 55-75 years in good health. The sequencing sample was made of blood. The chain couples TRBV11-3 to TRBJ2-3, with D perhaps TRBD2 (5 bases). In nucleotides, the CDR3 is TGTGCCAGCAGCTCGACGAGGGATGGGATCACAGATACGCAGTATTTT. It yields the protein CASSSTRDGITDTQYF.